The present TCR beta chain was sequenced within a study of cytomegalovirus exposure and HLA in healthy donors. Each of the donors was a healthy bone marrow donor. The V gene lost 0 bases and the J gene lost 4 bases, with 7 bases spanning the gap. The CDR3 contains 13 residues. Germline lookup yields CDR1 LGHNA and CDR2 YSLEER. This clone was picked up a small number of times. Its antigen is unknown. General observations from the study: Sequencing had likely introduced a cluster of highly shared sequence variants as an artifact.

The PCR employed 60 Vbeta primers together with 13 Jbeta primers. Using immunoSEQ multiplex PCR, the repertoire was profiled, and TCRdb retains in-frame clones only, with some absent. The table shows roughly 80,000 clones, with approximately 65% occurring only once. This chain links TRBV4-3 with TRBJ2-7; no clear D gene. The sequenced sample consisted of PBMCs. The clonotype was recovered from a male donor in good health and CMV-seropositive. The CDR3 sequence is CASSQEPGYEQYF. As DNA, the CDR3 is TGCGCCAGCAGCCAAGAACCCGGGTACGAGCAGTACTTC.